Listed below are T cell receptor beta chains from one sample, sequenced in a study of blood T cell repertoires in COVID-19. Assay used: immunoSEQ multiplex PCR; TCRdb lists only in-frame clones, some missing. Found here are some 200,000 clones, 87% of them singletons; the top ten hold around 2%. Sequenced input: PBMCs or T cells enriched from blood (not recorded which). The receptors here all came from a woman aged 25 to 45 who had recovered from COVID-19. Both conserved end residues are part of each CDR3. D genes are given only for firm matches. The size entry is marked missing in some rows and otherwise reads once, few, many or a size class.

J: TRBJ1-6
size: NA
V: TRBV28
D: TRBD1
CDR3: CASRDRGGQVGSPLHF
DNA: TGTGCCAGCAGGGACAGGGGTGGTCAAGTAGGTTCACCCCTCCACTTT

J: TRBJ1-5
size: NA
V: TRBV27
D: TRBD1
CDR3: CASSPITGTGDYSNQPQHF
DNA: TGTGCCAGCAGTCCAATTACCGGGACAGGAGATTATAGCAATCAGCCCCAGCATTTT

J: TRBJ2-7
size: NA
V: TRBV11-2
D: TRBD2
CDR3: CASSPPSRLAGLYEQYF
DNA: TGTGCCAGCAGTCCTCCCTCCCGGCTAGCGGGATTGTACGAGCAGTACTTC

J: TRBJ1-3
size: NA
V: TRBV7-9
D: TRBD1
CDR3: CASSRGTVVRGNTIYF
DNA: TGTGCCAGCAGCCGCGGGACAGTAGTTCGGGGAAACACCATATATTTT

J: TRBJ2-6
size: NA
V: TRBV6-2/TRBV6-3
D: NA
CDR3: CASSWGQGRSGANVLTF
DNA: TGTGCCAGCAGCTGGGGGCAGGGAAGATCTGGGGCCAACGTCCTGACTTTC

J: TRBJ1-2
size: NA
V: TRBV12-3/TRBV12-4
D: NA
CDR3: CASSLGGHYGYTF
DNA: TGTGCCAGCAGTTTAGGGGGGCACTATGGCTACACCTTC

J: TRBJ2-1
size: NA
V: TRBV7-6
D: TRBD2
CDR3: CASSVTLAGAEQFF
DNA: TGTGCCAGCAGCGTGACCTTAGCGGGAGCTGAGCAGTTCTTC

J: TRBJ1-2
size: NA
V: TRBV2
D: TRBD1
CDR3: CASSEAQRDRSDGYTF
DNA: TGTGCCAGCAGTGAAGCGCAAAGGGACAGGAGTGATGGCTACACCTTC

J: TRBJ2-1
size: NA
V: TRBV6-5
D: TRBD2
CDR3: CASSPRLAGVYEQFF
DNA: TGTGCCAGCAGTCCCCGGCTGGCGGGAGTATATGAGCAGTTCTTC

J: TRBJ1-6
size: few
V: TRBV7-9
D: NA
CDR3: CASSLEQALNSPLHF
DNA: TGTGCCAGCAGCTTAGAACAGGCCCTTAATTCACCCCTCCACTTT

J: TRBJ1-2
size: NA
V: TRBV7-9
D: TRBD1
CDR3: CASSLSAQGYGYTF
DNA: TGTGCCAGCAGCCTATCCGCACAGGGGTATGGCTACACCTTC

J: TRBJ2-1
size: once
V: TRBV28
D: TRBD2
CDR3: CASSTGTSGYNEQFF
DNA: TGTGCCAGCAGTACCGGGACTAGCGGTTACAATGAGCAGTTCTTC

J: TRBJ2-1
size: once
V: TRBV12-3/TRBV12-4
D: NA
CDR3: CASSLSTEQFF
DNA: TGTGCCAGCTCCCTTAGCACTGAGCAGTTCTTC

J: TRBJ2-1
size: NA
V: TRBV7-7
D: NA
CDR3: CASSLQQTDEQFF
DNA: TGTGCTAGCAGCTTACAACAGACGGATGAGCAGTTCTTC

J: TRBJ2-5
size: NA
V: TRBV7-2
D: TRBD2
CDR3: CASSLLGTTQETQYF
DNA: TGTGCCAGCAGCTTGCTCGGGACTACCCAAGAGACCCAGTACTTC

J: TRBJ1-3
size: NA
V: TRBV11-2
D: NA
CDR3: CASSPQGNTIYF
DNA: TGTGCCAGCAGCCCCCAGGGAAACACCATATATTTT

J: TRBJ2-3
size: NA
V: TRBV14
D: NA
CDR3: CASSPIRGSLDTQYF
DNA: TGTGCCAGCAGCCCCATTAGGGGCAGCCTCGATACGCAGTATTTT

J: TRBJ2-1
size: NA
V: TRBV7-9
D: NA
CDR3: CASSLLRGARNEQFF
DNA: TGTGCCAGCAGCTTACTCCGGGGGGCCAGGAATGAGCAGTTCTTC